This T cell receptor (beta chain) came from a study of blood T cell repertoires in COVID-19. Study-level information: Donors in the United States, Italy and Spain gave samples during acute or convalescent COVID-19. In each case, the material was cDNA or gDNA derived from T cells, B-cell-depleted T cells, or PBMCs.

With V trimmed by 6 bases and J by 3 bases, 4 bases remained unmatched. Germline values: CDR1 SGHTA, CDR2 FQGNSA. This CDR3 has 14 amino acids. As processed by the authors: Amplification from reference gene primers served as the basis for estimated nucleated cell counts. Here immunoSEQ multiplex PCR was the method, and the copy in TCRdb shows in-frame clones only, minus some. Clonal size and the V and J genes are those of that table, whereas D and trimming came from the DNA. The sample includes 140,000 or so clones, under 85% of them seen just once. The sample consisted of peripheral blood. This TCR was sampled from a man aged 50-59 years with active or convalescent COVID-19. The rearrangement joins TRBV7-2 to TRBJ2-7; 11 bases map to TRBD2. For the CDR3, the DNA is TGTGCCAGCAGTACTAGCGGGGGCGGCTACGAGCAGTACTTC. It specifies CASSTSGGGYEQYF. The full variable domain, in which reference TRBV7-2 and TRBJ2-7 provide the parts outside the CDR3, is GAGVSQSPSNKVTEKGKDVELRCDPISGHTALYWYRQSLGQGLEFLIYFQGNSAPDKSGLPSDRFSAERTGGSVSTLTIQRTQQEDSAVYLCASSTSGGGYEQYFGPGTRLTVT.